The rows below give T cell receptor beta chains drawn from one sample of a study of OX40 agonist ivuxolimab in advanced cancers. Generated by immunoSEQ multiplex PCR, the TCRdb table keeps only in-frame clones and is missing some. The table shows about 70,000 clones, with around 84% occurring only once. The sample was CD4+ or CD8+ T cells sorted from blood, taken in a trial of the OX40 agonist ivuxolimab. The receptors here all came from an adult with an advanced solid tumor such as melanoma, head and neck, liver or kidney cancer. Each CDR3 is given with its conserved first and last residue. Fields, in order: J gene, clone size, V gene, D gene, CDR3 DNA, CDR3 protein. D genes are given only for firm matches. Size is omitted from some rows. Given values are once, few, many or a class for expanded clones.

J gene: TRBJ1-1
clone size: .
V gene: TRBV18
D gene: .
CDR3 DNA: TGTGCCAGCTCACCACGGTCGGGGGACACTGAAGCTTTCTTT
CDR3 protein: CASSPRSGDTEAFF

J gene: TRBJ2-3
clone size: .
V gene: TRBV7-6
D gene: TRBD2
CDR3 DNA: TGTGCCAGCAGCTTAGCGGCTAGCGGGAGCACAGATACGCAGTATTTT
CDR3 protein: CASSLAASGSTDTQYF

J gene: TRBJ2-5
clone size: .
V gene: TRBV7-2
D gene: .
CDR3 DNA: TGTGCCAGCAGCTCAACGGCGGGGACCCAGTACTTC
CDR3 protein: CASSSTAGTQYF

J gene: TRBJ2-2
clone size: .
V gene: TRBV27
D gene: TRBD2
CDR3 DNA: TGTGCCAGCTCGACCCCGACTAGCGGGGGGGCGGCCACCGGGGAGCTGTTTTTT
CDR3 protein: CASSTPTSGGAATGELFF

J gene: TRBJ2-7
clone size: .
V gene: TRBV2
D gene: TRBD1
CDR3 DNA: TGTGCCAGCAGTGAATCAGGGGGCGCCCTCTACGAGCAGTACTTC
CDR3 protein: CASSESGGALYEQYF

J gene: TRBJ1-4
clone size: .
V gene: TRBV28
D gene: .
CDR3 DNA: TGTGCCAGCAGTCTCTGGACACGGACAACTAATGAAAAACTGTTTTTT
CDR3 protein: CASSLWTRTTNEKLFF

J gene: TRBJ2-1
clone size: .
V gene: TRBV5-1
D gene: .
CDR3 DNA: TGCGCCAGCAGCTTCCAATCGACTGAAAATGAGCAGTTCTTC
CDR3 protein: CASSFQSTENEQFF

J gene: TRBJ1-2
clone size: few
V gene: TRBV19
D gene: .
CDR3 DNA: TGTGCCAGTAGTCCCAGGGACGATGGCTACACCTTC
CDR3 protein: CASSPRDDGYTF

J gene: TRBJ2-1
clone size: .
V gene: TRBV15
D gene: .
CDR3 DNA: TGTGCCACCAGCAGAGTTTCCTACTACAATGAGCAGTTCTTC
CDR3 protein: CATSRVSYYNEQFF

J gene: TRBJ2-3
clone size: .
V gene: TRBV7-2
D gene: .
CDR3 DNA: TGTGCCAGCAGGGCCCACGAGCTAGCTTGGGGTACGCAGTATTTT
CDR3 protein: CASRAHELAWGTQYF

J gene: TRBJ2-5
clone size: .
V gene: TRBV28
D gene: .
CDR3 DNA: TGTGCCAGCAGACTCCACCAGGAGGGATTACAAGAGACCCAGTACTTC
CDR3 protein: CASRLHQEGLQETQYF

J gene: TRBJ2-7
clone size: .
V gene: TRBV27
D gene: .
CDR3 DNA: TGTGCCAGCAGCCGAAACCCCACAGATTCCTACGAGCAGTACTTC
CDR3 protein: CASSRNPTDSYEQYF

J gene: TRBJ2-5
clone size: once
V gene: TRBV13
D gene: .
CDR3 DNA: TGTGCCAGCAGCTGGAGGTACCAAGAGACCCAGTACTTC
CDR3 protein: CASSWRYQETQYF

J gene: TRBJ2-1
clone size: .
V gene: TRBV7-6
D gene: TRBD1
CDR3 DNA: TGTGCCAGCAGCCCCTCTGGACAGGGTTCAGTTAGGCAGTTCTTC
CDR3 protein: CASSPSGQGSVRQFF

J gene: TRBJ1-5
clone size: .
V gene: TRBV5-5
D gene: TRBD1
CDR3 DNA: TGTGCCAGCAGCTTGACTGGGACAGGGGGCGCGGGCAATCAGCCCCAGCATTTT
CDR3 protein: CASSLTGTGGAGNQPQHF

J gene: TRBJ1-6
clone size: .
V gene: TRBV6-6
D gene: .
CDR3 DNA: TGTGCCAGCAGTTACACGACAGGAGAAGATTCACCCCTCCACTTT
CDR3 protein: CASSYTTGEDSPLHF

J gene: TRBJ1-5
clone size: .
V gene: TRBV5-1
D gene: .
CDR3 DNA: TGCGCCAGCAGCCTGGGTCCAGGGGACAATCAGCCCCAGCATTTT
CDR3 protein: CASSLGPGDNQPQHF

J gene: TRBJ2-6
clone size: .
V gene: TRBV7-8
D gene: .
CDR3 DNA: TGTGCCAGCAGCTTAGGGCAGGCTAGCTCTGGGGCCAACGTCCTGACTTTC
CDR3 protein: CASSLGQASSGANVLTF

J gene: TRBJ1-4
clone size: .
V gene: TRBV14
D gene: .
CDR3 DNA: TGTGCCAGCAGCCTACCGGGGATTAATGAAAAACTGTTTTTT
CDR3 protein: CASSLPGINEKLFF

J gene: TRBJ2-7
clone size: .
V gene: TRBV11-2
D gene: TRBD1
CDR3 DNA: TGTGCCAGCAGCTCGGGACAGACTCCCTACGAGCAGTACTTC
CDR3 protein: CASSSGQTPYEQYF

J gene: TRBJ2-7
clone size: .
V gene: TRBV5-5
D gene: TRBD1
CDR3 DNA: TGTGCCAGCAGCCAAGAAGGCCCCGGGACAGCTGACTACGAGCAGTACTTC
CDR3 protein: CASSQEGPGTADYEQYF

J gene: TRBJ2-7
clone size: .
V gene: TRBV28
D gene: TRBD2
CDR3 DNA: TGTGCCAGCAGTTTGGCGGGAGTTGAGCGCGAGCAGTACTTC
CDR3 protein: CASSLAGVEREQYF

J gene: TRBJ1-2
clone size: .
V gene: TRBV5-1
D gene: .
CDR3 DNA: TGCGCCAGCAGCTTGGCCGACGTTCTGGGAGGCTACACCTTC
CDR3 protein: CASSLADVLGGYTF

J gene: TRBJ1-2
clone size: .
V gene: TRBV7-2
D gene: .
CDR3 DNA: TGTGCCAGCAGCTTAGTCTTTCGGCAGGACTATGGCTACACCTTC
CDR3 protein: CASSLVFRQDYGYTF

J gene: TRBJ2-2
clone size: .
V gene: TRBV5-1
D gene: TRBD1
CDR3 DNA: TGCGCCAGCAGCTTGTCGGCCGGGACAGGGGGCATCGGGGAGCTGTTTTTT
CDR3 protein: CASSLSAGTGGIGELFF

J gene: TRBJ1-6
clone size: .
V gene: TRBV5-4
D gene: .
CDR3 DNA: TGTGCCAGCAGCTTAAACTCTCCCAATCATTCACCCCTCCACTTT
CDR3 protein: CASSLNSPNHSPLHF

J gene: TRBJ2-7
clone size: .
V gene: TRBV19
D gene: .
CDR3 DNA: TGTGCCAGTAGTATAGGTGACGGACAGACCTACGAGCAGTACTTC
CDR3 protein: CASSIGDGQTYEQYF

J gene: TRBJ2-3
clone size: .
V gene: TRBV2
D gene: TRBD1
CDR3 DNA: TGTGCCAGCAGTGAAGCGCGACAGGGGGAGACGTATTTT
CDR3 protein: CASSEARQGETYF

J gene: TRBJ2-1
clone size: .
V gene: TRBV6-5
D gene: TRBD2
CDR3 DNA: TGTGCCAGCAGGTCGACTAGCGGGAGGATCCATGAGCAGTTCTTC
CDR3 protein: CASRSTSGRIHEQFF

J gene: TRBJ1-2
clone size: .
V gene: TRBV2
D gene: .
CDR3 DNA: TGTGCCAGCAACTTGGGAGGGGCAGACGGCTACACCTTC
CDR3 protein: CASNLGGADGYTF

J gene: TRBJ2-6
clone size: .
V gene: TRBV7-2
D gene: .
CDR3 DNA: TGTGCCAGCAGCCCCGTGGGGTCAAACTCTGGGGCCAACGTCCTGACTTTC
CDR3 protein: CASSPVGSNSGANVLTF